Following are 16 T cell receptor beta chains from one sample sequenced in a study of blood T cell repertoires in COVID-19 (dated by TCRdb to about 2020). Libraries were built with the immunoSEQ multiplex PCR assay. The source is immuneACCESS, and TCRdb retained only in-frame sequences with V and J called. Part of the clones is not carried over; for the studies checked, unresolved V genes explain less than half of this, and the remainder is unexplained. This sample has approximately 210,000 clones in its table, and 82% of those were observed once. The ten largest clones represent 3% to 4% of the sample. Specimen: PBMCs or T cells enriched from blood (not recorded which). All receptors derive from a woman in her fifties or sixties who had recovered from COVID-19.

CDR3 region: CASSQGDRKLFF. The CDR3 DNA follows: TGTGCCAGCAGCCAAGGGGACAGGAAACTGTTTTTT. The chain combines TRBV14 with TRBJ1-4; 8 nucleotides match TRBD1. The CDR3 runs 12 residues. V was pared by 1 base and J by 11 bases, with 0 bases of the junction left unmatched. CDR1 SGHDN and CDR2 FVKESK come from the germline V gene.

This clone was detected only once. The DNA for the CDR3 is TGTGCCAGCAGCCAAGATCCCCGGTGGGCCGATAGCGGGATCTACGAGCAGTACTTC. It specifies CASSQDPRWADSGIYEQYF. The V and J genes are TRBV3-1 (or the pseudogene TRBV3-2) and TRBJ2-7, with 8 bases that match TRBD2. V gave up 0 bases and J gave up 3 bases; unmatched junction bases: 16. The CDR3 sequence is 19 residues long. CDR1 and CDR2 from the germline V gene are LGHDT and YNNKEL (reference sequence).

The chain is built from TRBV5-1 and TRBJ2-5; 9 bases line up with TRBD1. In germline, CDR1 is SGHRS, CDR2 YFSETQ. CDR3 length: 15 amino acids. V lost 4 bases and J lost 5; bases outside the gene matches: 9. The CDR3 DNA sequence: TGCGCCAGCAGCCGGACAGGGGAGGATCAGGAGACCCAGTACTTC. Translated, it gives CASSRTGEDQETQYF.

This rearrangement joins TRBV7-9 to TRBJ1-5; D perhaps matches TRBD1 (5 bases). This CDR3 has 14 amino acids. Germline lookup yields CDR1 SEHNR and CDR2 FQNEAQ (reference sequence). V was shortened by 6 bases and J by 0 bases, with 9 bases between the two germline ends. CDR3 in amino acids: CASSPGHSNQPQHF. The CDR3 DNA is TGTGCCAGCAGTCCCGGACATAGCAATCAGCCCCAGCATTTT.

The chain has TRBV7-7 and TRBJ2-2; D may be TRBD1 (6 bases). The length of the CDR3 is 17 residues. With 1 base removed from V and 4 bases from J, the gap between germline ends came to 16 bases. Germline V gene sequence: CDR1 SSHAT, CDR2 FNYEAQ (reference sequence). CDR3 in DNA: TGTGCCAGCAGCTTAGGAGGGCAGGGGCGGCTCACCGGGGAGCTGTTTTTT. It encodes CASSLGGQGRLTGELFF.

The chain recombines TRBV19 with TRBJ1-5; TRBD1 might be the D (6 bases). The germline V and J ends were trimmed by 4 bases and 3 bases, with 13 bases remaining between them. Germline V gives CDR1 LNHDA, CDR2 SQIVND (reference sequence). CDR3 length: 15 amino acids. CDR3 in DNA: TGTGCCAGTAGTAGAACGGGACAACTCAATCAGCCCCAGCATTTT. Translating it yields CASSRTGQLNQPQHF.

This clone was counted a single time. This chain links TRBV6-5 with TRBJ2-7, with D tentatively TRBD1 (6 bases). V was clipped by 6 bases and J by 3 bases, with 15 bases between them. The CDR3 loop spans 14 amino acids. CDR1 and CDR2 (germline): MNHEY, SVGAGI. This chain's CDR3 is CASRLQGGGYEQYF. The CDR3, as DNA: TGTGCCAGCAGGCTACAGGGCGGAGGCTACGAGCAGTACTTC.

In DNA, the CDR3 is TGTGCCAGCGCTTGGGGACACTCCTACGAGCAGTACTTC. It encodes CASAWGHSYEQYF. The V and J genes are TRBV19 and TRBJ2-7, with TRBD1 as a possible D gene (6 bases). The CDR3 contains 13 residues. Trimming pared 9 bases from V and 0 bases from J, leaving 12 bases between. Germline V lookup: CDR1 LNHDA, CDR2 SQIVND (reference sequence).

This clone was seen a single time. The V call is TRBV10-2, the J call TRBJ2-3; D is unclear. Trimming shortened V by 3 bases and J by 6 bases, and 4 bases separated the two germline ends. The CDR3 sequence is 11 residues long. The germline gives CDR1 WSHSY, CDR2 SAAADI. CDR3 in amino acids: CASSDPDTQYF. The CDR3 coding sequence is TGCGCCAGCAGTGACCCGGATACGCAGTATTTT.

This clone appeared a single time. The V and J genes are TRBV19 and TRBJ1-1; 9 nucleotides line up with TRBD1. Germline V gives CDR1 LNHDA, CDR2 SQIVND (reference sequence). The CDR3 length is 13 residues. The J segment lost 1 base and the V segment lost 10 bases, leaving 4 bases of the junction unmatched. The CDR3 DNA follows: TGTGCCATCCGACAGGGGGGGAACACTGAAGCTTTCTTT. It encodes CAIRQGGNTEAFF.

The chain couples TRBV2 to TRBJ2-5; TRBD1 aligns across 7 bases. Germline trimming cut 8 bases from V and 5 bases from J; bases unmatched to any gene: 17. CDR3 length: 16 residues. Germline CDR1 SNHLY, CDR2 FYNNEI. The CDR3 DNA follows: TGTGCCAGCCCTCAGCGGATGAGTGTACAGGGGGAGACCCAGTACTTC. Residues: CASPQRMSVQGETQYF. Full variable domain (missing parts from reference TRBV2 and TRBJ2-5): EPEVTQTPSHQVTQMGQEVILRCVPISNHLYFYWYRQILGQKVEFLVSFYNNEISEKSEIFDDQFSVERPDGSNFTLKIRSTKLEDSAMYFCASPQRMSVQGETQYFGPGTRLLVL.

The J gene is TRBJ2-5, the V gene TRBV12-3 or TRBV12-4; tentatively, D is TRBD1 (5 bases). The CDR3 runs 13 residues. V was clipped by 5 bases and J by 5 bases, with 12 bases between them. The CDR3 is CASSTGPVETQYF. The CDR3 nucleotides are TGTGCCAGCAGTACAGGACCTGTGGAGACCCAGTACTTC.

This clone appeared a few times. The CDR3: CASSLQSGTFNEKLFF. The CDR3 nucleotides read TGTGCCAGCAGCTTACAATCCGGGACATTTAATGAAAAACTGTTTTTT. The V gene is TRBV7-2, the J gene TRBJ1-4, with D possibly being TRBD1 (6 bases). This CDR3 is 16 amino acids long. V was cut by 2 bases and J by 4 bases, with 14 bases left in between. Germline CDR1 SGHTA, CDR2 FQGNSA.

This chain joins TRBV15 and TRBJ2-3; the D is unclear. From germline, CDR1 is LNHNV and CDR2 YYDKDF (reference sequence). The CDR3 contains 15 residues. Trimming stripped 5 bases from V and 5 bases from J, with 17 bases between. As DNA, the CDR3 is TGTGCCACCAGCCGCGGCGACCCCCTCGAAGATACGCAGTATTTT. Translated: CATSRGDPLEDTQYF.

The chain carries TRBV5-5 and TRBJ1-5; 10 nucleotides agree with TRBD1. The J segment lost 6 bases and the V segment lost 4 bases, leaving 4 bases of the junction unmatched. Germline loops: CDR1 SGHKS, CDR2 YYEKEE (reference sequence). The CDR3 spans 14 residues. The CDR3 protein is CASSPGQGGQPQHF. The CDR3 nucleotides are TGTGCCAGCAGCCCCGGACAGGGGGGTCAGCCCCAGCATTTT.

V and J are TRBV7-2 and TRBJ1-5; 8 bases are shared with TRBD1. The CDR3 loop spans 16 amino acids. V dropped 5 bases and J dropped 4; count of bases not matched to a gene: 10. In germline, CDR1 is SGHTA, CDR2 FQGNSA. The chain's CDR3 is CASSLRTGSGNQPQHF. For the CDR3, the DNA is TGTGCCAGCAGCCTACGGACAGGGTCCGGGAATCAGCCCCAGCATTTT.